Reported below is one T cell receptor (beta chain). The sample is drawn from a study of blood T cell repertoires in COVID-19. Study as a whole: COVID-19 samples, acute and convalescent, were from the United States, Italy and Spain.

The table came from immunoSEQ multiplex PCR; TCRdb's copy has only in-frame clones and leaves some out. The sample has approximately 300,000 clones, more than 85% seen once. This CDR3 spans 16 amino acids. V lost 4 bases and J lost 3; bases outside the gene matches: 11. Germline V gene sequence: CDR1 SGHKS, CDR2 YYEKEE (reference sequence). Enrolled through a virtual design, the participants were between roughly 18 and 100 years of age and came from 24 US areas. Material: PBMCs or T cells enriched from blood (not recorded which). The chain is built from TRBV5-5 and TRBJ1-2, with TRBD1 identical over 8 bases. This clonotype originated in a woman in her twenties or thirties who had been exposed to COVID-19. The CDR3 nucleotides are TGTGCCAGCAGCCGGACAGGGCTTGTTGTGGACTATGGCTACACCTTC. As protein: CASSRTGLVVDYGYTF.